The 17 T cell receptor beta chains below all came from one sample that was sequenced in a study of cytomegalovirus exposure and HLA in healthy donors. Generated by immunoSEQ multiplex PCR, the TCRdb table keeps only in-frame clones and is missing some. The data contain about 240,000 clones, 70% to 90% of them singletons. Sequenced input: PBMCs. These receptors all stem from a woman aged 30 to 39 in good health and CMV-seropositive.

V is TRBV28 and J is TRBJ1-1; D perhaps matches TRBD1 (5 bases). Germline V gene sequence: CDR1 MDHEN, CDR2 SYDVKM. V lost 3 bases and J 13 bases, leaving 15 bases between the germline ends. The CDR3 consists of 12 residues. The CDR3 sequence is CASSLGWGGDFF. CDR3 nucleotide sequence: TGTGCCAGCAGTTTGGGCTGGGGCGGAGATTTCTTT.

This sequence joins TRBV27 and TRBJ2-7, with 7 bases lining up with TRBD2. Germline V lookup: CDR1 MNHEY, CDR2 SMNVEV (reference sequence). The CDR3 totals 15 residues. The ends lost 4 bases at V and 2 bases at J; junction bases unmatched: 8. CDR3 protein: CASSWGMGGTYEQYF. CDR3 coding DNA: TGTGCCAGCAGTTGGGGTATGGGGGGGACCTACGAGCAGTACTTC.

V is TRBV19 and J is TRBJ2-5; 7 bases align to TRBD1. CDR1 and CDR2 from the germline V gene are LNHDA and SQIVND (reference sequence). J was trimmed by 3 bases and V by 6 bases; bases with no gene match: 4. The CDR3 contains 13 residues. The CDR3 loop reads CASSRQGEETQYF. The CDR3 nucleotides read TGTGCCAGTAGCCGACAGGGTGAAGAGACCCAGTACTTC.

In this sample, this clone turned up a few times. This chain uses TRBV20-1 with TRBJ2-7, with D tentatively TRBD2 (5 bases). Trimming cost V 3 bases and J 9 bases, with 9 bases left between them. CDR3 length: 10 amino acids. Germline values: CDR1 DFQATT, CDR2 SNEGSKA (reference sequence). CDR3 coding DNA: TGCAGTGCTAGTACGGGAACGCAGTACTTC. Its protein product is CSASTGTQYF.

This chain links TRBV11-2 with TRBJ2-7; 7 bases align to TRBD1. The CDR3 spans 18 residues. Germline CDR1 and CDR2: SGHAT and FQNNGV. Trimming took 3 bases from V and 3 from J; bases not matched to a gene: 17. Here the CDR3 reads CASSLDAPPTGFRYEQYF. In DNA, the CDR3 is TGTGCCAGCAGCTTGGACGCTCCCCCGACAGGGTTTCGCTACGAGCAGTACTTC.

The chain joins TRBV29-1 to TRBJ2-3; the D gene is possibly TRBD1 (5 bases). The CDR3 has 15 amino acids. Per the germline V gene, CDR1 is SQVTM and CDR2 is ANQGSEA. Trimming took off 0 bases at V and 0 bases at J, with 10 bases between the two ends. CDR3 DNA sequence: TGCAGCGTTGAAGATGGGCAGGGTAGCACAGATACGCAGTATTTT. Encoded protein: CSVEDGQGSTDTQYF.

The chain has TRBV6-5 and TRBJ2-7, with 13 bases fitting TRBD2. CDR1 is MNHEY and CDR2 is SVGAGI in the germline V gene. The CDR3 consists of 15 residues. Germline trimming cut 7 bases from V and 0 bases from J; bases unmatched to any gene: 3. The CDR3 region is CASTGLAGDSYEQYF. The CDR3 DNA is TGTGCCAGCACCGGACTAGCGGGGGACTCCTACGAGCAGTACTTC.

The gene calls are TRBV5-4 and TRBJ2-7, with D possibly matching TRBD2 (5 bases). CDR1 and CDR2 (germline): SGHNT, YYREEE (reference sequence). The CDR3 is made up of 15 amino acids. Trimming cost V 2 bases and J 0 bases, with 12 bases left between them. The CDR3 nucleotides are TGTGCCAGCAGCTTCGACTACCCAAACTCCTACGAGCAGTACTTC. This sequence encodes CASSFDYPNSYEQYF.

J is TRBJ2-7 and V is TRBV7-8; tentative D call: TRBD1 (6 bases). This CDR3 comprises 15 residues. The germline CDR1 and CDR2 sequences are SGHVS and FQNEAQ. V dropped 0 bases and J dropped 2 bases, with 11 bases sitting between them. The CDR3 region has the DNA TGTGCCAGCAGCTTAGCAGGGGGACGCCCCTACGAGCAGTACTTC. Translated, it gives CASSLAGGRPYEQYF.

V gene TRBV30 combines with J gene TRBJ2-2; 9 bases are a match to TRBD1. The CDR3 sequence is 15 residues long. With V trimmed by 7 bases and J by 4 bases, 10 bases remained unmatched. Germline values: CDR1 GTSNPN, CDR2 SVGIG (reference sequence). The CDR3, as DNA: TGTGCCTCAAGGTGGGACAGGGCCCTCACCGGGGAGCTGTTTTTT. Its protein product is CASRWDRALTGELFF.

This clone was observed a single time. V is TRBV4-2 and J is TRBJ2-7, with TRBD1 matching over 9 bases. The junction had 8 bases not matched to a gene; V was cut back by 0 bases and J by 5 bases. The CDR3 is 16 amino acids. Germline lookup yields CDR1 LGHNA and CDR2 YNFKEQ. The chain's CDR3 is CASSQEVGQGLNEQYF. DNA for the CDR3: TGTGCCAGCAGCCAAGAAGTGGGACAGGGACTGAACGAGCAGTACTTC.

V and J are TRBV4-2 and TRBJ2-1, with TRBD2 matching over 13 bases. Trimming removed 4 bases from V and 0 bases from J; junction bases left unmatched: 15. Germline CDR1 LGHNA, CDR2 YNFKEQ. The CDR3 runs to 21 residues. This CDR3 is CASSRETGLAGAWSSYNEQFF. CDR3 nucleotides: TGTGCCAGCAGCCGGGAAACTGGACTAGCGGGAGCCTGGAGCTCCTACAATGAGCAGTTCTTC.

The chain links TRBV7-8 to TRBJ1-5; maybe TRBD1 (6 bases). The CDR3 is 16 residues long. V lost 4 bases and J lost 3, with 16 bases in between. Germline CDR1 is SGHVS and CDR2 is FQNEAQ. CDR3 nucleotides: TGTGCCAGCAGCTCGGGGGGCGGAGGAAACAATCAGCCCCAGCATTTT. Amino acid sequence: CASSSGGGGNNQPQHF.

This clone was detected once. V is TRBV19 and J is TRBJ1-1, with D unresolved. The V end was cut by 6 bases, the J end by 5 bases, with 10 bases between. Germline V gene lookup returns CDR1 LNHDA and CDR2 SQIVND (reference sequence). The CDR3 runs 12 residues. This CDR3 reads CASRVSGTEAFF. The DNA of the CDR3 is TGTGCCAGTAGAGTCTCCGGGACTGAAGCTTTCTTT.

The CDR3 sequence is CASRHEGGIDYTF. Here the CDR3 DNA reads TGTGCCAGCAGGCACGAAGGGGGTATTGACTACACCTTC. This chain uses TRBV7-9 with TRBJ1-2, with D tentatively TRBD1 (6 bases). CDR1 is SEHNR, CDR2 FQNEAQ, per germline (reference sequence). This CDR3 region has 13 residues. Trimming cost V 6 bases and J 10 bases, with 18 bases left between them. Full variable domain (remainder filled in from reference TRBV7-9 and TRBJ1-2): DTGVSQNPRHKITKRGQNVTFRCDPISEHNRLYWYRQTLGQGPEFLTYFQNEAQLEKSRLLSDRFSAERPKGSFSTLEIQRTEQGDSAMYLCASRHEGGIDYTFGSGTRLTVV.

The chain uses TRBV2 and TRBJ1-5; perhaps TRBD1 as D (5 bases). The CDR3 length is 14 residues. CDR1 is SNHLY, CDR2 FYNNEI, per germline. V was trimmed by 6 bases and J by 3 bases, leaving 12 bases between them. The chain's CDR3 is CASRALRDNQPQHF. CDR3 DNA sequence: TGTGCCAGCAGAGCCCTCAGGGACAATCAGCCCCAGCATTTT.

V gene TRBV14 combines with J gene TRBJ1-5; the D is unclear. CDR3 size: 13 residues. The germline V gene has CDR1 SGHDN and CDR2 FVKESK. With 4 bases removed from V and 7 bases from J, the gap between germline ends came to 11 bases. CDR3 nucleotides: TGTGCCAGCAGCCCAGGTGGTGCGCAGCCCCAGCATTTT. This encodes CASSPGGAQPQHF.